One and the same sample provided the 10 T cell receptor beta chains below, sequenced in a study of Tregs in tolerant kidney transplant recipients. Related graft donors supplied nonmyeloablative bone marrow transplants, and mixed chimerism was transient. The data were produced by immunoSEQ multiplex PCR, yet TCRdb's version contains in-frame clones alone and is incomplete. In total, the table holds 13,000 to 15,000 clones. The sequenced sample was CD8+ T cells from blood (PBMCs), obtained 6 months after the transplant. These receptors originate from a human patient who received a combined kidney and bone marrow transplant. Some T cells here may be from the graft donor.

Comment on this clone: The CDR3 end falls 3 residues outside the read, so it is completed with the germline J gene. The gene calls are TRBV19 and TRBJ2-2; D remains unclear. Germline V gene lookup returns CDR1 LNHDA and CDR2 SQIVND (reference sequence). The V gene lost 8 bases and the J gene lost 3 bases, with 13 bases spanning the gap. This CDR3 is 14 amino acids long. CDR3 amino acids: CASRWMGYTGELFF. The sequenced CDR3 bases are TGTGCCAGTCGCTGGATGGGCTACACCGGGGAG.

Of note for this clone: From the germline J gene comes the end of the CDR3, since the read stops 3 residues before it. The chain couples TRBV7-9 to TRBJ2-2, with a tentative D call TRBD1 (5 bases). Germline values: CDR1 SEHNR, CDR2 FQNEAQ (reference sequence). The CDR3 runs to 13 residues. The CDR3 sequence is CASRLDSWEKLFF. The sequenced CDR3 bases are TGTGCCAGCAGGCTAGACAGTTGGGAAAAG. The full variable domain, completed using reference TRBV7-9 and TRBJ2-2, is DTGVSQNPRHKITKRGQNVTFRCDPISEHNRLYWYRQTLGQGPEFLTYFQNEAQLEKSRLLSDRFSAERPKGSFSTLEIQRTEQGDSAMYLCASRLDSWEKLFFGEGSRLTVL.

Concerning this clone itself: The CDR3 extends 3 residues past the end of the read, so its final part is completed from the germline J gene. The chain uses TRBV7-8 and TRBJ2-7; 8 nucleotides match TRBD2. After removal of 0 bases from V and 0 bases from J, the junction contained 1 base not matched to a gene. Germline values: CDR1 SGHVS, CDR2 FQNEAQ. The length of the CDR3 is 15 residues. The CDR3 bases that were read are TGTGCCAGCAGCTTAGCCAGCGGGAGCTCCTACGAG. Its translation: CASSLASGSSYE. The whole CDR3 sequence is CASSLASGSSYEQYF.

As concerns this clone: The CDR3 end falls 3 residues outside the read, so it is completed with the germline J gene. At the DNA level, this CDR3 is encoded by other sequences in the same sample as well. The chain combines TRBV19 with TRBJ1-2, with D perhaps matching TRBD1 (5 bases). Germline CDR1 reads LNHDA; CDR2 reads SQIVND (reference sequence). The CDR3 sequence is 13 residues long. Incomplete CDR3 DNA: TGTGCCAGTAGTATACCCCTGGGGGGTGAC. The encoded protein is CASSIPLGGD. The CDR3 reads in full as CASSIPLGGDYTF.

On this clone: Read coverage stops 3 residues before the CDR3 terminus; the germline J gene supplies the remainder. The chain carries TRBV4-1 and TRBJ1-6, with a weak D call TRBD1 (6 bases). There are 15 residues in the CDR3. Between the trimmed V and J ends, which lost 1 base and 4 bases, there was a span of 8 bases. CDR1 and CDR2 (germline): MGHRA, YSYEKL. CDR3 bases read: TGCGCCAGCAGCCAAGGGACAGAGTATAATTCACCC. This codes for CASSQGTEYNSP. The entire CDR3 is CASSQGTEYNSPLHF.

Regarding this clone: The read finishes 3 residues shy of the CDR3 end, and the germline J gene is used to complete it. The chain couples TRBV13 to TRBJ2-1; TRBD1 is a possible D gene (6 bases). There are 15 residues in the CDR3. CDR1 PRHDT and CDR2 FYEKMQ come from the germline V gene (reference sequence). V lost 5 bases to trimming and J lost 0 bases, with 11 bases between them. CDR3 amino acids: CASSPQGSSYNEQFF. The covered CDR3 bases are TGTGCCAGCAGCCCTCAGGGGAGCTCCTACAATGAG.

The CDR3 is CASSFEASNTEAFF. The DNA read from the CDR3 is TGCGCCAGCAGCTTCGAAGCCTCTAACACTGAA. The chain uses TRBV5-1 and TRBJ1-1, with unresolved D. The DNA ends 3 residues before the CDR3 does, and the rest of the CDR3 is filled in from the germline J gene. Germline CDR1 is SGHRS and CDR2 is YFSETQ. The CDR3 has 14 amino acids. Trimming took 2 bases from V and 2 from J, leaving 10 bases between them.

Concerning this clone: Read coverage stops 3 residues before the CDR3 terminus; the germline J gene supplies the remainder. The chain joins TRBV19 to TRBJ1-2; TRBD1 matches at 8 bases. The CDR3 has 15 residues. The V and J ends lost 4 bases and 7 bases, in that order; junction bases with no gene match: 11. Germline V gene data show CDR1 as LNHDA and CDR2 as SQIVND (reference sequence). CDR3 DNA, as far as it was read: TGTGCCAGTAGTACCTCCCGGACAGGGAAGGGTGGC. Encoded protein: CASSTSRTGKGG. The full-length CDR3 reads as CASSTSRTGKGGYTF.

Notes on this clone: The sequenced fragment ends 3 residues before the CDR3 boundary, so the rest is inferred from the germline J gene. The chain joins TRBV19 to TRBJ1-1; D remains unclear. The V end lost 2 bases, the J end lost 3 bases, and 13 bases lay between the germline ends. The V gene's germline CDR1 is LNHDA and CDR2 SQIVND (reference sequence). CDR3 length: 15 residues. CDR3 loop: CASSIPEQRDTEAFF. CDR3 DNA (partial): TGTGCCAGTAGTATACCCGAACAGAGGGACACTGAA.

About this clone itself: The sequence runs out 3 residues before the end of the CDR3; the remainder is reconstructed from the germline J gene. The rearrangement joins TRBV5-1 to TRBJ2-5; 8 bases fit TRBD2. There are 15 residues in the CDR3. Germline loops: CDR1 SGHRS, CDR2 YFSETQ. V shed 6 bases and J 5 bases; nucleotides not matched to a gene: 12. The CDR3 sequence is CASNLALAGRETQYF. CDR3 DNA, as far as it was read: TGCGCCAGCAACCTCGCCTTAGCGGGGAGGGAGACC.